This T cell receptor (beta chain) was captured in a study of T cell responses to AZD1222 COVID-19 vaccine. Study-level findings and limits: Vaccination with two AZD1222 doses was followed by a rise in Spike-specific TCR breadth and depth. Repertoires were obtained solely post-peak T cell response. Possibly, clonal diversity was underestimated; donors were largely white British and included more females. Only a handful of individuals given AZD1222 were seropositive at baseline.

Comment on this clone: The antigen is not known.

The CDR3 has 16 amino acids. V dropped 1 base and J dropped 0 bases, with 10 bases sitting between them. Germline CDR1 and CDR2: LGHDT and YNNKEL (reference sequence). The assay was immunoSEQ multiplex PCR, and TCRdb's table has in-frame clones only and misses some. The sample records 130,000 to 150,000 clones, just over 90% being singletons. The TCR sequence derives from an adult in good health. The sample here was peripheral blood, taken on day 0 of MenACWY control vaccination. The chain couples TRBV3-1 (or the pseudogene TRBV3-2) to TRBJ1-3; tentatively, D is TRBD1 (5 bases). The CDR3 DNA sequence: TGTGCCAGCAGCCAAGTTCGACAGAGCTCTGGAAACACCATATATTTT. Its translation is CASSQVRQSSGNTIYF.